This TCR beta chain was documented in a study of beta chain features in type 1 diabetes. Overall study results and limits: Patients showed naive, central memory and Treg TCRB repertoires that appeared more similar than those of healthy donors. The study found moderately but significantly shorter TCRB CDR3s in all four CD4+ subsets of Type 1 diabetes patients.

TCRB transcripts that were expressed got sequenced, as all of the isolated RNA had been reverse transcribed. This table comes from immunoSEQ multiplex PCR, and its TCRdb copy is limited to in-frame clones, with some not included. The sample carries approximately 260,000 clones, over 20% recorded once. The CDR3 spans 15 residues. Per the germline V gene, CDR1 is SGDLS and CDR2 is YYNGEE. The J segment lost 7 bases and the V segment lost 2 bases, leaving 9 bases of the junction unmatched. This clone appeared a few times. Antigen unknown. This TCR came from a woman aged 40 to 50 with type 1 diabetes. The chain employs TRBV9 and TRBJ1-5, with 7 bases lining up with TRBD1. Sequenced sample: naive CD4+ T cells from blood. The CDR3 DNA is TGTGCCAGCAGCGTCGCCGGGACAGACCGACAGCCCCAGCATTTT. Its protein product is CASSVAGTDRQPQHF. Full variable domain (missing parts from reference TRBV9 and TRBJ1-5): DSGVTQTPKHLITATGQRVTLRCSPRSGDLSVYWYQQSLDQGLQFLIQYYNGEERAKGNILERFSAQQFPDLHSELNLSSLELGDSALYFCASSVAGTDRQPQHFGDGTRLSIL.